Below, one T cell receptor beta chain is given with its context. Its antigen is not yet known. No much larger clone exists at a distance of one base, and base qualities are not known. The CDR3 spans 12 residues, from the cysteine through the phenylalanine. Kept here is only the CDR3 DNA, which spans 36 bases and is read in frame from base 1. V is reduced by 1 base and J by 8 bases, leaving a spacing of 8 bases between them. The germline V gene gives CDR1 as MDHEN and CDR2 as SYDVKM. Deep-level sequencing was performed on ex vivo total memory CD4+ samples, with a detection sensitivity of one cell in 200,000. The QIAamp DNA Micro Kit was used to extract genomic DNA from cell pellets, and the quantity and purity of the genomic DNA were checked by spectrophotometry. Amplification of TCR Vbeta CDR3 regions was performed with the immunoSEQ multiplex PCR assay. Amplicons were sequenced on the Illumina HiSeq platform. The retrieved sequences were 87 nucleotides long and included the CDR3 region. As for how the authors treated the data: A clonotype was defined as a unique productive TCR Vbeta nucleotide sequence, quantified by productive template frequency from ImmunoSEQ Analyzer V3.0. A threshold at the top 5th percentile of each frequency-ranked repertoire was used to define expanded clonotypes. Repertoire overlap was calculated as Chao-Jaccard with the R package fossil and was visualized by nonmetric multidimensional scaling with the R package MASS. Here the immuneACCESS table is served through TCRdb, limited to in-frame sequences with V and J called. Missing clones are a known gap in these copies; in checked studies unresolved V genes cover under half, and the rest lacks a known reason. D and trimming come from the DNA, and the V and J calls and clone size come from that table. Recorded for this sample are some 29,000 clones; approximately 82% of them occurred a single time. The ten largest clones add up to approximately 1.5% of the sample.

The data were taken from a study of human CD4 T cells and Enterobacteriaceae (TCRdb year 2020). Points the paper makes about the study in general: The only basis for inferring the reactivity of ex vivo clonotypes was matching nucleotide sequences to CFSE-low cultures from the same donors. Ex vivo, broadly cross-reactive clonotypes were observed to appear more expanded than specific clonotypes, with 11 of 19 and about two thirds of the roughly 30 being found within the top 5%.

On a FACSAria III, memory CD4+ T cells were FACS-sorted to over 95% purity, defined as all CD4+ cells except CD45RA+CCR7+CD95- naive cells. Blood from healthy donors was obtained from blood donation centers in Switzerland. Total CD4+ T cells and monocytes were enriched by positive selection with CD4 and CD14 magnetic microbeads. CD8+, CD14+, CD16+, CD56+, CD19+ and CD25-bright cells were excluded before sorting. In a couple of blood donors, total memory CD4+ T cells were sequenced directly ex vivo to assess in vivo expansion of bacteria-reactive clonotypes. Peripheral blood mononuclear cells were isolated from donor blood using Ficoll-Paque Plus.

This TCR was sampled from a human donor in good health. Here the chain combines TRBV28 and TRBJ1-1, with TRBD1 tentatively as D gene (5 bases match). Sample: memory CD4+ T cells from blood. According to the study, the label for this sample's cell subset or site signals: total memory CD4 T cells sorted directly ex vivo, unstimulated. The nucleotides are TGTGCCAGCAGTTTATCGAACAGGGAAGCTTTCTTT. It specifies CASSLSNREAFF. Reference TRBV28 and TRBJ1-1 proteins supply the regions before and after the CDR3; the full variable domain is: DVKVTQSSRYLVKRTGEKVFLECVQDMDHENMFWYRQDPGLGLRLIYFSYDVKMKEKGDIPEGYSVSREKKERFSLILESASTNQTSMYLCASSLSNREAFFGQGTRLTVV.